The T cell receptor (delta chain) under discussion was sequenced for a study of Vδ1+ human thymocytes. Germline values: CDR1 TSWWSYY, CDR2 QGS. The J segment lost 8 bases and the V segment lost 5 bases, leaving 13 bases of the junction unmatched. This CDR3 has 16 residues. General study results and limits: Thymic TRG and TRD repertoires appeared highly polyclonal. Around 20% of thymic delta-chain sequences were Vdelta2, with few Vdelta3, unlike blood Vdelta1+ controls.

Extracted RNA was reverse transcribed into cDNA. CDR3 amplicons came from multiplex PCR with pooled V-gene forward and constant-region reverse primers. TCRdb re-identified clones in the multiplex PCR reads via CATT. The sample has fewer than 90,000 delta-chain clones, more than 30% seen once; the top ten hold around 0.3%. With respect to this clone: Its antigen is still unknown.

The sample taken for sequencing was Vdelta1+ gamma-delta thymocytes from the thymus. Subset described: FACS-sorted CD3+ TCRalphabeta- TCRVdelta1+ TCRVdelta2- thymocytes. The chain recombines TRDV1 with TRDJ1, with 11 nucleotides matching TRDD3. This sequence originates from a boy younger than two who had congenital heart surgery. CDR3 sequence (DNA): TGTGCTCTTGGGAGCATAGGATGGGGGATACGAGGCAAACTCATCTTT. Its protein is CALGSIGWGIRGKLIF.